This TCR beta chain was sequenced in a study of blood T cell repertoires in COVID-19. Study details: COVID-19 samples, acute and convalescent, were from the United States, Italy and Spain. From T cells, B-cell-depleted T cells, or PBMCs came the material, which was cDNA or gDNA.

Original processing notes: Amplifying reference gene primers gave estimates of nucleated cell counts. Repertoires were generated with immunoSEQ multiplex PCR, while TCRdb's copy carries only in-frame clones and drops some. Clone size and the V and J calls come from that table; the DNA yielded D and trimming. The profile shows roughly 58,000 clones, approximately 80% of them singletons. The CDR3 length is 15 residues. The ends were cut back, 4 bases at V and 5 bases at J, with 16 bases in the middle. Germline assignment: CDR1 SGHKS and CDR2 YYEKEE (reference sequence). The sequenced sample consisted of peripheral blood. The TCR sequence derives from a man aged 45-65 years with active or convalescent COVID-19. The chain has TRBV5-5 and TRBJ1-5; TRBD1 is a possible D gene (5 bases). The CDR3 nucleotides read TGTGCCAGCAGCGCGATTTCTCAGGGATATCAGCCCCAGCATTTT. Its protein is CASSAISQGYQPQHF.